The 16 T cell receptor beta chains below were found in one sample sequenced in a study of blood T cells in healthy people across ages. A J-beta primer mix and a sample-barcoded 5' primer were used in a second PCR of roughly 7 to 12 cycles. TCRdb recomputed calls from the 5' RACE reads with MiXCR, one row per CDR3 protein. The table includes some 940,000 distinct CDR3 sequences, around 29% detected once. The data were also submitted as part of a second study, on T cells of mothers and their children.

Sequenced sample: blood. The receptors were gathered from a middle-aged woman in good health.

Regarding this clonotype: Compared with germline, one end of the junction differs, possibly owing to a read error. V is TRBV7-6 and J is TRBJ1-1; tentatively, D is TRBD1 (5 bases). Looked up from germline, CDR1 is SGHVS and CDR2 is FNYEAQ. This CDR3 is built from 16 residues. CDR3 bases: TGTGCCAGCAGCCCCGTCGGGGCCGTGGGGAACACTGAAACTTTCTTT. Its translation: CASSPVGAVGNTETFF.

This chain joins TRBV5-1 and TRBJ1-4, with TRBD1 identical over 8 bases. Germline trimming cut 4 bases from V and 5 bases from J; bases unmatched to any gene: 4. Germline V gives CDR1 SGHRS, CDR2 YFSETQ. The CDR3 loop spans 14 amino acids. For the CDR3, the DNA is TGCGCCAGCAGCCAGACAGGGGAAAATGAAAAACTGTTTTTT. It specifies CASSQTGENEKLFF.

Worth noting for this clonotype: A far larger clone is off by one base, so a read error is likely. CDR3 bases: TGTGCCAGCAGCCCGGATCGAGGCAATGAGCGGTTCTTC. Translating it yields CASSPDRGNERFF. This chain joins TRBV7-6 and TRBJ2-1, with unresolved D. CDR3 length: 13 amino acids. Germline values: CDR1 SGHVS, CDR2 FNYEAQ.

The CDR3 here is CSVEVRDRGTYEQYF. CDR3 DNA: TGCAGCGTTGAAGTCCGGGACAGGGGAACCTACGAGCAGTACTTC. The chain employs TRBV29-1 and TRBJ2-7; 10 bases align to TRBD1. With 1 base clipped from V and 2 bases from J, the junction kept 5 bases outside the gene matches. This CDR3 has 15 amino acids. Germline values: CDR1 SQVTM, CDR2 ANQGSEA.

Concerning this clonotype itself: This may be a read error, as it is one base from a much larger clone. The rearrangement joins TRBV9 to TRBJ2-1; D perhaps matches TRBD2 (6 bases). Per germline, CDR1 SGDLS and CDR2 YYNGEE. The length of the CDR3 is 14 residues. V was cut by 4 bases and J by 8 bases, with 16 bases left in between. CDR3 sequence reads: CASSTRAEGDEQFF. CDR3 nucleotide sequence: TGTGCCAGCAGCACCCGAGCGGAGGGCGATGAGCAGTTCTTC.

The gene calls are TRBV5-1 and TRBJ2-1; TRBD1 matches at 7 bases. The ends lost 0 bases at V and 7 bases at J; junction bases unmatched: 4. Per germline, CDR1 SGHRS and CDR2 YFSETQ. The CDR3 has 14 residues. The CDR3 region is CASSLDGTANEQFF. The CDR3 region has the DNA TGCGCCAGCAGCTTGGACGGGACAGCAAATGAGCAGTTCTTC. Filled out from reference TRBV5-1 and TRBJ2-1, the complete variable domain reads KAGVTQTPRYLIKTRGQQVTLSCSPISGHRSVSWYQQTPGQGLQFLFEYFSETQRNKGNFPGRFSGRQFSNSRSEMNVSTLELGDSALYLCASSLDGTANEQFFGPGTRLTVL.

About this clonotype itself: Compared with germline, one end of the junction differs, possibly owing to a read error. The rearrangement links TRBV12-3 or TRBV12-4 to TRBJ2-3, with D perhaps being TRBD1 or TRBD2 (6 bases each). This CDR3 has 16 amino acids. The CDR3 here is CARSHYRGRDTDTQYF. DNA of the CDR3: TGTGCCCGCAGCCATTACCGGGGGCGGGACACAGATACGCAGTATTTT.

This clonotype was detected many times. The rearrangement links TRBV27 to TRBJ2-1, with TRBD2 identical over 14 bases. Germline loops: CDR1 MNHEY, CDR2 SMNVEV (reference sequence). The CDR3 extends over 17 amino acids. Unmatched junction bases numbered 10, after V lost 10 bases and J lost 2 bases. In nucleotides, the CDR3 is TGTGCCACCAGCGGACTAGCGGGGGGTTTCACCTACAATGAGCAGTTCTTC. Translated, it gives CATSGLAGGFTYNEQFF.

Only one count was recorded for this clonotype. The V and J genes are TRBV6-5 and TRBJ2-5; no clear D. CDR1 is MNHEY, CDR2 SVGAGI, per germline. Between the trimmed V and J ends, which lost 7 bases and 11 bases, there was a span of 23 bases. This CDR3 spans 14 amino acids. CDR3 residues: CASTHFNFGYEQYF. The CDR3 nucleotides are TGTGCCAGCACCCACTTTAATTTCGGGTATGAGCAGTACTTC.

This clonotype has a handful of counts. The V and J genes are TRBV9 and TRBJ1-2; 10 positions agree with TRBD1. V gave up 2 bases and J gave up 7 bases; unmatched junction bases: 5. Per germline, CDR1 SGDLS and CDR2 YYNGEE. The CDR3 has 14 amino acids. CDR3 nucleotide sequence: TGTGCCAGCAGCGTTGCGGGACAGGGGCCTGGCTACACCTTC. Protein sequence: CASSVAGQGPGYTF.

This clonotype has more than one count but fewer than ten. V usage is TRBV7-2 and J usage is TRBJ1-2; TRBD1 matches at 7 bases. Germline V gives CDR1 SGHTA, CDR2 FQGNSA. The CDR3 is 14 residues long. V gave up 5 bases and J gave up 3 bases; unmatched junction bases: 6. CDR3 sequence (DNA): TGTGCCAGCAGCCCGGGACAGTATTACTATGGCTACACCTTC. This sequence encodes CASSPGQYYYGYTF.

The V gene is TRBV9, the J gene TRBJ1-2; D is possibly TRBD1 (6 bases). Germline values: CDR1 SGDLS, CDR2 YYNGEE. There are 14 residues in the CDR3. Deletions cut 0 bases from V and 7 bases from J, with 13 bases between. In DNA, the CDR3 is TGTGCCAGCAGCGTAGTGCAGTCAGGGGTTGGCTACACCTTC. Translating gives CASSVVQSGVGYTF.

The chain joins TRBV9 to TRBJ1-6; the match to TRBD1 covers 7 bases. Germline trimming cut 4 bases from V and 9 bases from J; bases unmatched to any gene: 10. CDR1 is SGDLS, CDR2 YYNGEE, per germline. The CDR3 is made up of 15 amino acids. The CDR3 spells CASSKTTTGSSPLHF. The CDR3 DNA sequence: TGTGCCAGCAGCAAAACCACGACAGGGAGTTCACCCCTCCACTTT.

The DNA for the CDR3 is TGTGCCTGCGGAGGAGGGCAGGGACCAAATCAGCCCCAGCATTTT. This encodes CACGGGQGPNQPQHF. The gene calls are TRBV30 and TRBJ1-5; D possibly corresponds to TRBD1 (5 bases). The CDR3 has 15 amino acids. The ends were cut back, 6 bases at V and 4 bases at J, with 19 bases in the middle. CDR1 and CDR2 (germline): GTSNPN, SVGIG (reference sequence).

The genes are TRBV18 and TRBJ2-5, with 7 positions matching TRBD1. J lost 2 bases, V lost 5 bases, and 11 bases had no gene match. This CDR3 comprises 16 residues. Germline V gene lookup returns CDR1 KGHSH and CDR2 LQKENI. CDR3 bases: TGTGCCAGCTCAGCTTGGGGGACAGCACAACAAGAGACCCAGTACTTC. Its protein is CASSAWGTAQQETQYF.

Comment on this clonotype: This could be a read error, since a much larger clone is one nucleotide away. This chain joins TRBV5-1 and TRBJ2-7, with D possibly being TRBD1 (5 bases). CDR1 SGHRS and CDR2 YFSETQ come from the germline V gene. This CDR3 contains 13 residues. Trimming removed 4 bases from V and 7 bases from J, with 15 bases in between. CDR3 loop: CASSGALPHEQYF. Written as DNA, the CDR3 is TGCGCCAGCAGCGGGGCCCTGCCCCATGAGCAGTACTTC.